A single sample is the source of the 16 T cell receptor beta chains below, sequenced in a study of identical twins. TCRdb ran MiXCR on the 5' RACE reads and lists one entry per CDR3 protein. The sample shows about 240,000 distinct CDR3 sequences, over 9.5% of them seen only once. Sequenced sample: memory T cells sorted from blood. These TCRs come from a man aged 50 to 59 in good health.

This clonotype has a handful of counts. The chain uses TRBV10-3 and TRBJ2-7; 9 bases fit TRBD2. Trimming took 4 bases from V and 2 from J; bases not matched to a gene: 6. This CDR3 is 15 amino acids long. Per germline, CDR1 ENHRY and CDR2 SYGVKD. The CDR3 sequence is CAISVEREATYEQYF. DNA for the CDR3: TGTGCCATCAGTGTCGAGCGGGAGGCCACCTACGAGCAGTACTTC.

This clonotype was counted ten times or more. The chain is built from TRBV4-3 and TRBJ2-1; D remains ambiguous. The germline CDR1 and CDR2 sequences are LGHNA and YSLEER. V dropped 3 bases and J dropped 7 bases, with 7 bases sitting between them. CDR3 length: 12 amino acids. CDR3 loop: CASSHLRNEQFF. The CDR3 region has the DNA TGCGCCAGCAGCCACCTAAGAAATGAGCAGTTCTTC.

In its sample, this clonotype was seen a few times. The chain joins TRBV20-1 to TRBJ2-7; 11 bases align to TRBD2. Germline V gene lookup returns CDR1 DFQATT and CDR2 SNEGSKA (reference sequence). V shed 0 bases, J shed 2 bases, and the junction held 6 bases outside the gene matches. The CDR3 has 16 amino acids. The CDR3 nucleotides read TGCAGTGCTAGAGAGATGGGACTAGCGGAGACCTACGAGCAGTACTTC. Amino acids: CSAREMGLAETYEQYF.

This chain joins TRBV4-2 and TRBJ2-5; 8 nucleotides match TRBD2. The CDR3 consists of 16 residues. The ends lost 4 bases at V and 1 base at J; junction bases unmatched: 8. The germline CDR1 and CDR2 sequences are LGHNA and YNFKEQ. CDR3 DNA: TGTGCCAGCAGCCCCAGAGGCGGGGGGACCCAAGAGACCCAGTACTTC. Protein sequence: CASSPRGGGTQETQYF.

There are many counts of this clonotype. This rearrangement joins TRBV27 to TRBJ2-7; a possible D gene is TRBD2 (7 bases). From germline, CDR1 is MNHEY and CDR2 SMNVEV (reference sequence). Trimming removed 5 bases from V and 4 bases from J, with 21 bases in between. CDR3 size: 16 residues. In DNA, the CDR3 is TGTGCCAGCAGTCCCCAGGGAAGGGGGGGCTTGTACGAGCAGTACTTC. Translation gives CASSPQGRGGLYEQYF.

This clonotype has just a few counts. The chain's CDR3 is CASSLGGSSSYNEQFF. The CDR3, as DNA: TGTGCCAGCAGCTTAGGCGGGTCGAGCTCCTACAATGAGCAGTTCTTC. The gene calls are TRBV11-2 and TRBJ2-1; tentatively, D is TRBD2 (5 bases). The CDR3 is 16 amino acids. The V end lost 1 base, the J end lost 0 bases, and 10 bases lay between the germline ends. CDR1 and CDR2 (germline): SGHAT, FQNNGV.

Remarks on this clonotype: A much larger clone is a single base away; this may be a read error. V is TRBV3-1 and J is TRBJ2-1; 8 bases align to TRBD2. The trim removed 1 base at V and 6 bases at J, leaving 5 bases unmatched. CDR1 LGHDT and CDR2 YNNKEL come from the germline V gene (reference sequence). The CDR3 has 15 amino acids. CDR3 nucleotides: TGTGCCAGCAGCCAAGGGACTAGCCCTCCCAATGAGCAGTTCTTC. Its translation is CASSQGTSPPNEQFF.

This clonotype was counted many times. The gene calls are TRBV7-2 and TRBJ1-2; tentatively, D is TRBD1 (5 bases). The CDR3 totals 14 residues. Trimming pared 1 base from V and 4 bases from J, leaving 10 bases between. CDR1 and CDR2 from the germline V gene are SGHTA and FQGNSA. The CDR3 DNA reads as TGTGCCAGCAGCTTAGACAGGATGGGCTATGGCTACACCTTC. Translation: CASSLDRMGYGYTF.

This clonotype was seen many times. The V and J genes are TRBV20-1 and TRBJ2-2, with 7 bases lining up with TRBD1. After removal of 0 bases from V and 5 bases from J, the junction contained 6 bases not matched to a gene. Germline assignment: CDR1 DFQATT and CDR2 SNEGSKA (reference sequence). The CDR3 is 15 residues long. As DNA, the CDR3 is TGCAGTGCTAGAGATCGGGGCAGGGGGACCGGGGAGCTGTTTTTT. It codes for CSARDRGRGTGELFF.

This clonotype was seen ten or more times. CDR3 in amino acids: CASSSPGPSGANVLTF. The DNA of the CDR3 is TGTGCCAGCAGTTCGCCGGGTCCCTCTGGGGCCAACGTCCTGACTTTC. This chain links TRBV27 with TRBJ2-6; no definite D call. CDR1 MNHEY and CDR2 SMNVEV come from the germline V gene (reference sequence). The CDR3 runs 16 residues. Deletions cut 4 bases from V and 0 bases from J, with 10 bases between.

In nucleotides, the CDR3 is TGTGCCAGCAGTCAGGGACAGGTGTACAATGAGCAGTTCTTC. Its protein is CASSQGQVYNEQFF. The V gene is TRBV7-9, the J gene TRBJ2-1; 8 bases align to TRBD1. CDR1 and CDR2 (germline): SEHNR, FQNEAQ (reference sequence). The CDR3 runs 14 residues. The V segment lost 6 bases and the J segment 4 bases; nucleotides outside the gene matches: 5.

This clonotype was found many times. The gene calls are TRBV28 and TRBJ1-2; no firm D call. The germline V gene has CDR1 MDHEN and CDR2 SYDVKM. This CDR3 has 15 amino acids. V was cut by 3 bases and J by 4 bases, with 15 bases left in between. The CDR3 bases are TGTGCCAGCAGTTTTATCACAGCCGGTTTCTATGGCTACACCTTC. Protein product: CASSFITAGFYGYTF.

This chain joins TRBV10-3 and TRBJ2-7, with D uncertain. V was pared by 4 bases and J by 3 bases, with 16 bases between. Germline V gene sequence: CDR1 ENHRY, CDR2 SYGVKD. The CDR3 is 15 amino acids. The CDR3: CAISGPGRFVYEQYF. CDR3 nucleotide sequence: TGTGCCATCAGTGGCCCAGGTCGGTTCGTCTACGAGCAGTACTTC.

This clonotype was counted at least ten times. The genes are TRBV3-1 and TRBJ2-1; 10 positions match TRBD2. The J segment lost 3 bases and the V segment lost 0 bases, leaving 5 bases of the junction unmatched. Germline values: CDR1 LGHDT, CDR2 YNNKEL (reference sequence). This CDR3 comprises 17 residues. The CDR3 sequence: CASSQDPSGRIYNEQFF. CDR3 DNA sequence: TGTGCCAGCAGCCAAGATCCTAGCGGGAGAATCTACAATGAGCAGTTCTTC.

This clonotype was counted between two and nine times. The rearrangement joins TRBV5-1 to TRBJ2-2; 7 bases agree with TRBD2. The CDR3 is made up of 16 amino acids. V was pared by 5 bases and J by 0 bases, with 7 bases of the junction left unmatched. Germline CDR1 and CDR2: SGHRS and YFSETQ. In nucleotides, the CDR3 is TGCGCCAGCAGTCCTGTACGGGGGGCGAACACCGGGGAGCTGTTTTTT. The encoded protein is CASSPVRGANTGELFF.

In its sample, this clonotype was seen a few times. The DNA for the CDR3 is TGTGCCAGCAGCTCCCTAGCAGGGGGTAGTGAGCAGTTCTTC. Amino acid sequence: CASSSLAGGSEQFF. The chain couples TRBV11-2 to TRBJ2-1; 7 bases are shared with TRBD1. With V trimmed by 4 bases and J by 9 bases, 9 bases remained unmatched. The CDR3 covers 14 residues. Per the germline V gene, CDR1 is SGHAT and CDR2 is FQNNGV.